The rows below give T cell receptor beta chains drawn from one sample of a study of cytomegalovirus exposure and HLA in healthy donors. Libraries were prepared by immunoSEQ multiplex PCR; TCRdb keeps only in-frame clonotypes and omits some of them. Found here are roughly 120,000 clones, 84% of them singletons; the top ten hold approximately 3%. The material sequenced was PBMCs. Source of these receptors: a woman aged 18-35 years in good health and CMV-seropositive. Both conserved end residues are part of each CDR3. Fields, in order: J gene, D gene, V gene, clone size, CDR3 protein, CDR3 DNA. The D gene is left open where the match is weak. Only part of the rows carry a size: once, few, many, or a class if the clone is expanded.

TRBJ2-6 | TRBD1 | TRBV9 | once | CASSIPRDRASGANVLTF | TGTGCCAGCAGCATACCCCGGGACAGGGCCTCTGGGGCCAACGTCCTGACTTTC
TRBJ2-5 | TRBD1 | TRBV6-1 | - | CASSEDPGQGHQETQYF | TGTGCCAGCAGTGAAGACCCGGGACAGGGTCATCAAGAGACCCAGTACTTC
TRBJ2-1 | TRBD1 | TRBV9 | - | CASSVVGQGSSEQFF | TGTGCCAGCAGCGTAGTGGGACAGGGGAGTAGTGAGCAGTTCTTC
TRBJ2-7 | - | TRBV2 | - | CASRFFPGTLDEQYF | TGTGCCAGCAGATTTTTTCCCGGGACACTAGACGAGCAGTACTTC
TRBJ2-5 | TRBD1 | TRBV5-1 | - | CASSLTGRETQYF | TGCGCCAGCAGCCTGACAGGGCGGGAGACCCAGTACTTC
TRBJ1-2 | TRBD1 | TRBV5-6 | - | CASSFSGGATTDYTF | TGTGCCAGCAGCTTTTCAGGGGGCGCGACCACTGACTACACCTTC
TRBJ2-7 | TRBD2 | TRBV10-3 | once | CAISGGLAGAYYEQYF | TGTGCCATCAGTGGAGGACTAGCGGGGGCCTACTACGAGCAGTACTTC
TRBJ2-7 | TRBD2 | TRBV13 | once | CASSTSGGGASYEQYF | TGTGCCAGCAGCACAAGTGGCGGGGGGGCCTCCTACGAGCAGTACTTC
TRBJ1-1 | - | TRBV27 | - | CASLGGGITEAFF | TGTGCCAGCCTGGGTGGCGGTATCACTGAAGCTTTCTTT
TRBJ2-6 | - | TRBV6-6 | - | CASRETGANVLTF | TGTGCCAGCAGGGAGACTGGGGCCAACGTCCTGACTTTC
TRBJ1-1 | TRBD1 | TRBV18 | - | CASSVLEQGAAAEAFF | TGTGCCAGCTCGGTCTTGGAACAGGGGGCGGCGGCTGAAGCTTTCTTT
TRBJ2-7 | - | TRBV2 | few | CASIADEARDYEQYF | TGTGCCAGCATAGCTGACGAGGCTCGAGACTACGAGCAGTACTTC
TRBJ2-2 | - | TRBV1 | - | CTSSQDPAGGLDGELFF | TGCACCAGCAGCCAAGATCCAGCGGGGGGGCTGGACGGGGAGCTGTTTTTT
TRBJ1-2 | TRBD1 | TRBV9 | - | CASSPEDGQGEMYGYTF | TGTGCCAGCAGCCCAGAAGATGGACAGGGTGAGATGTATGGCTACACCTTC
TRBJ2-5 | TRBD2 | TRBV28 | - | CASSYTSGQETQYF | TGTGCCAGCAGTTATACTAGCGGCCAAGAGACCCAGTACTTC
TRBJ1-6 | - | TRBV5-5 | - | CASSPEGYGSPLHF | TGTGCCAGCAGCCCGGAGGGTTACGGTTCACCCCTCCACTTT
TRBJ2-1 | TRBD1 | TRBV7-9 | - | CASSSTGVGLYNEQFF | TGTGCCAGCAGCTCGACAGGGGTCGGCCTTTACAATGAGCAGTTCTTC
TRBJ2-1 | TRBD2 | TRBV7-2 | - | CASSLSASGGNSYNEQFF | TGTGCCAGCAGCTTATCGGCTAGCGGGGGGAACTCCTACAATGAGCAGTTCTTC
TRBJ2-7 | - | TRBV7-8 | - | CASRPDYSYEQYF | TGTGCCAGCAGACCGGACTATTCCTACGAGCAGTACTTC
TRBJ2-6 | - | TRBV11-3 | - | CASSHREASGANVLTF | TGTGCCAGCAGCCACCGCGAAGCTTCTGGGGCCAACGTCCTGACTTTC
TRBJ2-7 | - | TRBV6-1 | - | CASRFAYGYEQYF | TGTGCCAGCAGATTCGCCTACGGCTACGAGCAGTACTTC
TRBJ2-7 | TRBD2 | TRBV11-2 | once | CASSFGGGAFEQYF | TGTGCCAGCAGCTTCGGCGGGGGGGCCTTCGAGCAGTACTTC
TRBJ2-1 | - | TRBV20-1 | - | CSAERAPEQFF | TGCAGTGCCGAGAGGGCTCCAGAGCAGTTCTTC
TRBJ1-2 | - | TRBV5-6 | - | CASSFIDRNYGYTF | TGTGCCAGCAGCTTTATAGACAGGAACTATGGCTACACCTTC
TRBJ1-3 | - | TRBV14 | once | CASSRLGTSSGNTIYF | TGTGCCAGCAGCCGCCTAGGGACTTCCTCTGGAAACACCATATATTTT
TRBJ1-2 | - | TRBV28 | - | CASSLQGLGYGYTF | TGTGCCAGCAGTTTACAGGGCTTAGGCTATGGCTACACCTTC
TRBJ2-7 | - | TRBV11-3 | - | CASTNPPPDKAYEQYF | TGTGCCAGCACCAACCCACCCCCGGACAAAGCATACGAGCAGTACTTC
TRBJ2-2 | TRBD1 | TRBV7-9 | - | CASSTQGALAGELFF | TGTGCCAGCAGCACCCAGGGGGCGCTGGCCGGGGAGCTGTTTTTT
TRBJ1-5 | - | TRBV19 | - | CASTINREQPQHF | TGTGCCAGTACCATTAACAGGGAACAGCCCCAGCATTTT
TRBJ2-7 | TRBD1 | TRBV23-1 | - | CASSHIRPPRDRVVYEQYF | TGCGCCAGCAGTCATATCCGACCGCCAAGGGACAGGGTGGTGTACGAGCAGTACTTC
TRBJ1-1 | TRBD1 | TRBV29-1 | - | CSAGTGMGTEAFF | TGCAGCGCCGGGACAGGGATGGGCACTGAAGCTTTCTTT
TRBJ2-7 | - | TRBV7-7 | - | CASSLEAGSYEQYF | TGTGCTAGCAGCTTGGAGGCGGGCTCCTACGAGCAGTACTTC
TRBJ2-2 | TRBD2 | TRBV4-2 | - | CASSLRPSGEAGELFF | TGTGCCAGCAGTCTAAGACCTAGCGGGGAGGCCGGGGAGCTGTTTTTT
TRBJ1-6 | - | TRBV6-6 | once | CASSYSAGVGNSPLHF | TGTGCCAGCAGTTACTCAGCAGGGGTTGGAAATTCACCCCTCCACTTT
TRBJ2-7 | - | TRBV2 | few | CASSDGVSYEQYF | TGTGCCAGCAGTGACGGGGTCTCCTACGAGCAGTACTTC
TRBJ1-2 | - | TRBV5-1 | once | CASMGGLGRKGYTF | TGCGCCAGCATGGGTGGCCTAGGGAGAAAGGGCTACACCTTC
TRBJ1-4 | - | TRBV25-1 | - | CASTPGGYNEKLFF | TGTGCCAGCACACCTGGGGGGTATAATGAAAAACTGTTTTTT
TRBJ2-1 | TRBD2 | TRBV28 | - | CASTLAGGHWAYNEQFF | TGTGCCAGCACATTAGCGGGGGGCCATTGGGCCTACAATGAGCAGTTCTTC
TRBJ2-1 | - | TRBV2 | - | CASRSLGATYNEQFF | TGTGCCAGCAGAAGCTTGGGGGCTACCTACAATGAGCAGTTCTTC
TRBJ2-7 | - | TRBV7-3 | - | CAVFRAYEQYF | TGTGCCGTATTCAGGGCCTACGAGCAGTACTTC
TRBJ1-5 | TRBD1 | TRBV7-2 | - | CASSQLTGGYQPQHF | TGTGCCAGCAGCCAACTGACAGGGGGGTATCAGCCCCAGCATTTT
TRBJ1-2 | - | TRBV7-3 | - | CASSTNSDGGYTF | TGTGCCAGCAGCACTAACTCCGATGGGGGCTACACCTTC
TRBJ2-6 | - | TRBV2 | - | CASSGPGANVLTF | TGTGCCAGCAGTGGGCCTGGGGCCAACGTCCTGACTTTC
TRBJ2-3 | - | TRBV14 | - | CASSHKQGADTQYF | TGTGCCAGCAGCCACAAGCAGGGCGCAGATACGCAGTATTTT
TRBJ1-5 | - | TRBV25-1 | - | CASSENEGSPQHF | TGTGCCAGCAGTGAAAACGAGGGATCTCCCCAGCATTTT
TRBJ1-6 | - | TRBV5-4 | - | CASSLGQGNSPLHF | TGTGCCAGCAGCTTGGGGCAGGGTAACTCACCCCTCCACTTT
TRBJ1-1 | TRBD1 | TRBV5-4 | - | CASSYGQGADTEAFF | TGTGCCAGCAGTTACGGACAGGGGGCAGACACTGAAGCTTTCTTT
TRBJ2-2 | TRBD1 | TRBV2 | once | CASSFGQAGRTGELFF | TGTGCCAGCAGTTTCGGACAGGCAGGAAGGACCGGGGAGCTGTTTTTT
TRBJ2-7 | - | TRBV14 | - | CVSSDIMSHYEQYF | TGTGTCAGCAGCGACATCATGTCGCACTACGAGCAGTACTTC
TRBJ2-6 | - | TRBV7-3 | - | CASSSIPGTGANVLTF | TGTGCCAGCAGCTCCATCCCAGGGACAGGGGCCAACGTCCTGACTTTC
TRBJ1-5 | - | TRBV10-3 | - | CAISESGAGARNQPQHF | TGTGCCATCAGTGAGTCAGGAGCGGGTGCACGCAATCAGCCCCAGCATTTT
TRBJ1-6 | - | TRBV25-1 | - | CASSEERDSRSPLHF | TGTGCCAGCAGTGAAGAGAGAGACAGCAGATCACCCCTCCACTTT
TRBJ1-4 | - | TRBV9 | - | CASSVVRGSDEKLFF | TGTGCCAGCAGCGTAGTTAGGGGATCGGATGAAAAACTGTTTTTT
TRBJ1-2 | TRBD1 | TRBV2 | once | CASSESSDRGGYTF | TGTGCCAGCAGCGAAAGTTCCGACAGGGGTGGCTACACCTTC
TRBJ1-2 | - | TRBV7-9 | - | CASSLPKWDTLYGYTF | TGTGCCAGCAGCTTGCCGAAGTGGGACACCCTTTATGGCTACACCTTC
TRBJ2-3 | - | TRBV28 | - | CASSLGRGADTQYF | TGTGCCAGCAGTTTAGGAAGGGGCGCAGATACGCAGTATTTT
TRBJ2-7 | - | TRBV30 | - | CAWSVDRYYEQYF | TGTGCCTGGAGTGTAGACAGATACTACGAGCAGTACTTC
TRBJ2-1 | TRBD1 | TRBV4-2 | - | CASTPGGGEQFF | TGTGCCAGCACCCCAGGGGGTGGGGAGCAGTTCTTC